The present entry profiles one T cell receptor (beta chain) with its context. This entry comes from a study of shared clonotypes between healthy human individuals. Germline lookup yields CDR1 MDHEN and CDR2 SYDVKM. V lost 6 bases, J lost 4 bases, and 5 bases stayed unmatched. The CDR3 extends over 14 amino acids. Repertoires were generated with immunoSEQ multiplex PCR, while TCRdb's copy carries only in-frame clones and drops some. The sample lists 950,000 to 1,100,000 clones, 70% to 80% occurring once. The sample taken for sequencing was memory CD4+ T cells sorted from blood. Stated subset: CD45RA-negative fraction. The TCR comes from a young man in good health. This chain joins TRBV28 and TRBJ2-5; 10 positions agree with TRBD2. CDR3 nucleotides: TGTGCCAGCAGGCCTAGCGGGGGAGGAGAGACCCAGTACTTC. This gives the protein CASRPSGGGETQYF. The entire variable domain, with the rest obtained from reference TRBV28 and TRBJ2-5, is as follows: DVKVTQSSRYLVKRTGEKVFLECVQDMDHENMFWYRQDPGLGLRLIYFSYDVKMKEKGDIPEGYSVSREKKERFSLILESASTNQTSMYLCASRPSGGGETQYFGPGTRLLVL.